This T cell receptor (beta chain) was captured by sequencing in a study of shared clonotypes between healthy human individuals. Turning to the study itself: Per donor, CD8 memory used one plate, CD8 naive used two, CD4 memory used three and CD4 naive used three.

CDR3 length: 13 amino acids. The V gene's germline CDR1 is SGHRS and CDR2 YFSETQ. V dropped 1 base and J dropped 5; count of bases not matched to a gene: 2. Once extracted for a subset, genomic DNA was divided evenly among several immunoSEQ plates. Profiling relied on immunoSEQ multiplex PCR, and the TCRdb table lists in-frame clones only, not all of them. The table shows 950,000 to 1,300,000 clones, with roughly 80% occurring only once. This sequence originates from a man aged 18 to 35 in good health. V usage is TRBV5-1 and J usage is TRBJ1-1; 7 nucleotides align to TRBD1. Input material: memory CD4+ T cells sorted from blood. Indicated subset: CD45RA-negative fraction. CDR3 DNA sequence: TGCGCCAGCAGCTTGCGACAGGGAACTGAAGCTTTCTTT. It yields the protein CASSLRQGTEAFF. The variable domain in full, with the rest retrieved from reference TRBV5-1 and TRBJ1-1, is KAGVTQTPRYLIKTRGQQVTLSCSPISGHRSVSWYQQTPGQGLQFLFEYFSETQRNKGNFPGRFSGRQFSNSRSEMNVSTLELGDSALYLCASSLRQGTEAFFGQGTRLTVV.